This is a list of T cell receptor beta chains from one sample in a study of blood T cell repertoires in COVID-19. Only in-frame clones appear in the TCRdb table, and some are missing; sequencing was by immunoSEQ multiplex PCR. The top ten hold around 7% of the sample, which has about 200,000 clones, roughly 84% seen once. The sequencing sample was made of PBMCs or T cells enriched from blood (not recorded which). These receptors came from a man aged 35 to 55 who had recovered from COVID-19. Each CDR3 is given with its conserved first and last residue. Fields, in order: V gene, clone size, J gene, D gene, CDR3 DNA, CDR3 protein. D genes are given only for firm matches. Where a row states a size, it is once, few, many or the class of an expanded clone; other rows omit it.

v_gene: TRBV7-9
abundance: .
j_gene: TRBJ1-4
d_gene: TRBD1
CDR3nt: TGTGCCAGCAGCCCCGGGACAGTAGGTGAAAAACTGTTTTTT
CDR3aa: CASSPGTVGEKLFF

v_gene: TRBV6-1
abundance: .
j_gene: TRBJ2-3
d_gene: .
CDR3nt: TGTGCCAGCAGTGAGGTCAAGACTAGCACAGATACGCAGTATTTT
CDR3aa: CASSEVKTSTDTQYF

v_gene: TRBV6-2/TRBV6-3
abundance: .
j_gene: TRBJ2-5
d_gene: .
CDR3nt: TGTGCCAGCAGTTACCTAGTGGGGGGTTTTGGACAAGAGACCCAGTACTTC
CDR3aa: CASSYLVGGFGQETQYF

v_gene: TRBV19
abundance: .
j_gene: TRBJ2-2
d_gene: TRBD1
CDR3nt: TGTGCCAGTAGTGGACAGGGGGGAACCGGGGAGCTGTTTTTT
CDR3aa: CASSGQGGTGELFF

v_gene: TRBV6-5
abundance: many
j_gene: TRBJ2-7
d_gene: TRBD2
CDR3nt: TGTGCCAGCAGCGGACTAGCGGGGGCCGCCTACGAGCAGTACTTC
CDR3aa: CASSGLAGAAYEQYF

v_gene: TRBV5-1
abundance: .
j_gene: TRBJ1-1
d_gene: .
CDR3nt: TGCGCCAGCAGCCCGGATGGGCGGAACACTGAAGCTTTCTTT
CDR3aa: CASSPDGRNTEAFF

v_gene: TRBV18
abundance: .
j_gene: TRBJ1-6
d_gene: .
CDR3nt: TGTGCCAGCTCTCCCAGCTCCTATAATTCACCCCTCCACTTT
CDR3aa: CASSPSSYNSPLHF

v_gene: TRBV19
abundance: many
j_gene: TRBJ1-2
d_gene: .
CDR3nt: TGTGCCAGTAGCATAAATGGCAGGGCATTTTATGGCTACACCTTC
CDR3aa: CASSINGRAFYGYTF

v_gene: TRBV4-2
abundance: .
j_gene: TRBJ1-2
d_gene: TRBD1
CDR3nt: TGTGCCAGCAGCCAAGAGGAGGGACAGGGGCGCCATGGCTACACCTTC
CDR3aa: CASSQEEGQGRHGYTF

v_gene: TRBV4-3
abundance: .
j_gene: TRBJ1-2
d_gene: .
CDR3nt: TGCGCCAGCAGCCAAGTCGCTTCAACGGACAGCGCCTATGGCTACACCTTC
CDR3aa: CASSQVASTDSAYGYTF

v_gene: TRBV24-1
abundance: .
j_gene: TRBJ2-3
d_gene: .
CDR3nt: TGTGCCACCAGTGAACCCGGGACAACTTCAGATACGCAGTATTTT
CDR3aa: CATSEPGTTSDTQYF

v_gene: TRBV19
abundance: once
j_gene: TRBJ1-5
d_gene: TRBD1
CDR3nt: TGTGCCAGTAGTCGGACAGGGGCGAATAGCAATCAGCCCCAGCATTTT
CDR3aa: CASSRTGANSNQPQHF

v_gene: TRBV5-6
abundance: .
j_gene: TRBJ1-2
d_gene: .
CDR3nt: TGTGCCAGCAGCTTGCTTGGGGCAGTCCGGGATGGCTACACCTTC
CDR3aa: CASSLLGAVRDGYTF

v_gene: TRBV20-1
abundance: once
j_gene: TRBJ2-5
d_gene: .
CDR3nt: TGCAGTGCTAGTAAGGGGGGGGGACCACAAGAGACCCAGTACTTC
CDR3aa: CSASKGGGPQETQYF

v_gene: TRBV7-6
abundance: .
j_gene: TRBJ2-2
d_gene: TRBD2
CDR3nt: TGTGCCAGCAGCTTATTGGAGGCGGGGGGTCCCGGGGAGCTGTTTTTT
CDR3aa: CASSLLEAGGPGELFF

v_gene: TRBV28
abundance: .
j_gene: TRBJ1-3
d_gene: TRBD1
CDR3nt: TGTGCCAGCAGTTTAATTCCCGGGACAGGGGGTGTTGGAAACACCATATATTTT
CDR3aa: CASSLIPGTGGVGNTIYF

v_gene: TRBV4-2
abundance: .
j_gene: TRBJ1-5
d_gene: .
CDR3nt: TGTGCCAGCAGCCAAGGCGGGACGGCAATTAATCAGCCCCAGCATTTT
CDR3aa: CASSQGGTAINQPQHF

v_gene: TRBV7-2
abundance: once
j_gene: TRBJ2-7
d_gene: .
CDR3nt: TGTGCCAGCAGCTTAGTCTCCGAGCAGTACTTC
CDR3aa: CASSLVSEQYF

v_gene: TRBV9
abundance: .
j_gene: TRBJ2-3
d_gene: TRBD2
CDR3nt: TGTGCCAGCAGCCCCCCTCCTCCGCGGGGGGCCTACTTTACAGATACGCAGTATTTT
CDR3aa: CASSPPPPRGAYFTDTQYF

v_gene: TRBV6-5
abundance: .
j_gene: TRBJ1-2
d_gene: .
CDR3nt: TGTGCCAGCAGTTACTCTCAGGGAGGCTACACCTTC
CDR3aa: CASSYSQGGYTF

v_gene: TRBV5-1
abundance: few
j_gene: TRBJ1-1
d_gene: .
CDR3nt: TGCGCCAGCAGCTCCATGGGGCTCCGGGCTGAAGCTTTCTTT
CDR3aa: CASSSMGLRAEAFF

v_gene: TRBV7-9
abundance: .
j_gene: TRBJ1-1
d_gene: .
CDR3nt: TGTGCCAGCAGCTTAAAGCTCCCGGTTGAAGCTTTCTTT
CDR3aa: CASSLKLPVEAFF

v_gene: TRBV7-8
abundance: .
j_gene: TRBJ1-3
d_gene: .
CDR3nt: TGTGCCAGCAGCATCGCCTTGCCCAGTCTCTCTGGAAACACCATATATTTT
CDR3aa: CASSIALPSLSGNTIYF

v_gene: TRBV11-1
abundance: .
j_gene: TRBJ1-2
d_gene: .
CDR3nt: TGTGCCAGCAGCTTAGACCAGGGTCCGTTTGGCTACACCTTC
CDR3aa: CASSLDQGPFGYTF

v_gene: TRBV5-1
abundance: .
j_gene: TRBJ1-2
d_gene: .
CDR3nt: TGCGCCACCAGGAGGGGAGGGGATCATGGCTACACCTTC
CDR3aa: CATRRGGDHGYTF

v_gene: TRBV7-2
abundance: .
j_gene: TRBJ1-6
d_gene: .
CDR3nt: TGTGCCAGCAGCAAAAGACAGGAATCACCCCTCCACTTT
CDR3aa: CASSKRQESPLHF

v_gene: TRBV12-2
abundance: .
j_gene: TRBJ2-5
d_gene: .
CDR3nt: TGTGCAAGTCGCCCCACCGGGACAGGGGGCGATGAGACCCAGTACTTC
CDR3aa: CASRPTGTGGDETQYF

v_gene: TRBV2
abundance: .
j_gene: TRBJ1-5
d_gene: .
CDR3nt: TGTGCCAGCAGTGAATCGGGTAGGAGTCAGCCCCAGCATTTT
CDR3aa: CASSESGRSQPQHF